This T cell receptor (beta chain) was identified during a study of T cell responses to AZD1222 COVID-19 vaccine. General study points: No repertoire was sampled before or during the peak T cell response, only after it. Donors in the cohort were predominantly white British and more often female, and clonal diversity was possibly underestimated. Spike-spanning, vaccine-associated CD4 TCRs were dominant at 160-218 and 743-854.

This CDR3 has 15 amino acids. Germline V gene data show CDR1 as ENHRY and CDR2 as SYGVKD. Between the trimmed V and J ends, which lost 2 bases and 4 bases, there was a span of 14 bases. Regarding this clone: Its antigen is unknown.

The study pooled second doses at about 4 or about 12 weeks. Assay: immunoSEQ multiplex PCR; the TCRdb copy retains only in-frame clones and omits some. The table lists 250,000 to 300,000 clones, around 93% of them singletons. This receptor was taken from an adult who received the AZD1222 COVID-19 vaccine. The J gene is TRBJ1-1, the V gene TRBV10-3, with D perhaps matching TRBD1 (5 bases). Sequenced material: peripheral blood, taken 28 days after the second AZD1222 dose. The CDR3 region has the DNA TGTGCCATCAGTGAGGCCAGGGACGGGGCCACTGAAGCTTTCTTT. Its protein is CAISEARDGATEAFF.